Following are 22 T cell receptor beta chains from one sample sequenced in a study of T-cell memory formation after mild COVID-19. Via MiXCR, TCRdb re-called the 5' RACE reads, giving one row per CDR3 protein. The sample has 550,000 to 600,000 distinct CDR3 sequences, roughly 20% seen once. The sequencing input was PBMCs or a T cell subset sorted from them (not recorded which). The receptors were gathered from an adult woman who had mild COVID-19 (a few samples of this study predate the infection). Cell type and time point are not known.

The chain has TRBV5-1 and TRBJ2-3; 7 nucleotides agree with TRBD2. The germline gives CDR1 SGHRS, CDR2 YFSETQ. The CDR3 loop spans 14 amino acids. V shed 3 bases and J 2 bases; nucleotides not matched to a gene: 3. The CDR3 nucleotides are TGCGCCAGCAGCTCCGGGACTAACACAGATACGCAGTATTTT. This codes for CASSSGTNTDTQYF.

CDR3 loop: CATSDPNPNYEQYF. In nucleotides, the CDR3 is TGTGCCACCAGTGATCCGAACCCAAACTACGAGCAGTACTTC. The chain employs TRBV24-1 and TRBJ2-7, with no clear D. Germline CDR1 KGHDR, CDR2 SFDVKD. The CDR3 runs 14 residues. Trimming left V 3 bases short and J 3 bases short, with 11 bases between.

V is TRBV7-9 and J is TRBJ1-2, with TRBD1 matching 8 bases. The germline V gene has CDR1 SEHNR and CDR2 FQNEAQ (reference sequence). The CDR3 is 18 amino acids. Trimming cost V 4 bases and J 1 base; bases outside gene matches: 14. CDR3 bases: TGTGCCAGCAGCTCTAAGTCCCGGGACAGGAGCTTTAACTATGGCTACACCTTC. Protein product: CASSSKSRDRSFNYGYTF.

This clonotype was counted a few times. V is TRBV12-3 or TRBV12-4 and J is TRBJ2-7, with 16 bases lining up with TRBD2. J lost 1 base, V lost 5 bases, and 5 bases had no gene match. CDR3 length: 17 residues. CDR3 DNA: TGTGCCAGCAGTACGGGACTAGCGGGAGGGCCATCCTACGAGCAGTACTTC. Its protein product is CASSTGLAGGPSYEQYF.

About this clonotype: This sequence is one base from a far larger clone and is likely a read error. The chain recombines TRBV5-1 with TRBJ1-5, with unresolved D. In germline, CDR1 is SGHRS, CDR2 YFSETQ. The CDR3 sequence is 14 residues long. V lost 0 bases and J lost 1, with 5 bases in between. The CDR3 protein is CASSLGESNQPQHF. CDR3 in DNA: TGCGCCAGCAGCTTGGGGGAGAGCAATCAGCCCCAGCATTTT. Combining the CDR3 with reference TRBV5-1 and TRBJ1-5 gives the whole variable domain KAGVTQTPRYLIKTRGQQVTLSCSPISGHRSVSWYQQTPGQGLQFLFEYFSETQRNKGNFPGRFSGRQFSNSRSEMNVSTLELGDSALYLCASSLGESNQPQHFGDGTRLSIL.

This clonotype was counted only a few times. CDR3 protein: CASSHPYNEQFF. Written as DNA, the CDR3 is TGTGCCAGCAGCCACCCTTACAATGAGCAGTTCTTC. The chain joins TRBV3-1 to TRBJ2-1; D unclear. Trimming stripped 3 bases from V and 4 bases from J, with 4 bases between. The CDR3 has 12 residues. CDR1 and CDR2 from the germline V gene are LGHDT and YNNKEL (reference sequence).

The sample holds a few counts of this clonotype. The chain is built from TRBV10-3 and TRBJ2-1; TRBD2 might be the D (6 bases). Germline CDR1 and CDR2: ENHRY and SYGVKD. This CDR3 region has 19 residues. Trimming shortened V by 2 bases and J by 3 bases, and 23 bases separated the two germline ends. The CDR3 loop is CAISEPGTRVEAGYNEQFF. CDR3 nucleotides: TGTGCCATCAGTGAGCCGGGCACGCGGGTTGAAGCGGGCTACAATGAGCAGTTCTTC.

The chain couples TRBV6-2 or TRBV6-3 to TRBJ2-7; 7 nucleotides align to TRBD1. The CDR3 extends over 13 amino acids. Germline CDR1 and CDR2: MNHEY and SVGEGT. Trimming removed 4 bases from V and 11 bases from J; junction bases left unmatched: 11. The CDR3: CASSWGTDPPKYF. In DNA, the CDR3 is TGTGCCAGCAGTTGGGGGACAGATCCCCCCAAGTACTTC.

The chain joins TRBV5-4 to TRBJ2-7; 12 bases are shared with TRBD2. Germline CDR1 reads SGHNT; CDR2 reads YYREEE (reference sequence). Trimming removed 3 bases from V and 4 bases from J; junction bases left unmatched: 5. The CDR3 runs 15 residues. CDR3 sequence reads: CASSSGTSGRYEQYF. CDR3 bases: TGTGCCAGCAGCTCAGGGACTAGCGGGCGTTACGAGCAGTACTTC.

This clonotype occurred a few times. The chain joins TRBV28 to TRBJ2-7, with a possible D match to TRBD1 (6 bases). Germline V gives CDR1 MDHEN, CDR2 SYDVKM. V was cut by 3 bases and J by 5 bases, with 11 bases left in between. The CDR3 length is 13 residues. The DNA for the CDR3 is TGTGCCAGCAGTTTCTCACAGGGAAACGAGCAGTACTTC. It codes for CASSFSQGNEQYF. Variable domain in full (rest from reference TRBV28 and TRBJ2-7): DVKVTQSSRYLVKRTGEKVFLECVQDMDHENMFWYRQDPGLGLRLIYFSYDVKMKEKGDIPEGYSVSREKKERFSLILESASTNQTSMYLCASSFSQGNEQYFGPGTRLTVT.

The chain carries TRBV28 and TRBJ1-2; no definite D call. Germline V gene data show CDR1 as MDHEN and CDR2 as SYDVKM. The CDR3 sequence is 14 residues long. V lost 6 bases to trimming and J lost 2 bases, with 13 bases between them. In nucleotides, the CDR3 is TGTGCCAGCAGATTACACGGACGGAACTATGGCTACACCTTC. It yields the protein CASRLHGRNYGYTF.

The CDR3 sequence: CATSRDPDSGGYTF. Written as DNA, the CDR3 is TGTGCCACCAGCAGAGATCCGGACAGTGGTGGCTACACCTTC. The rearrangement links TRBV15 to TRBJ1-2; a weak D match, TRBD1 (6 bases). V was shortened by 0 bases and J by 7 bases, with 12 bases between the two germline ends. The germline CDR1 and CDR2 sequences are LNHNV and YYDKDF (reference sequence). The CDR3 runs to 14 residues. The entire variable domain, with the rest obtained from reference TRBV15 and TRBJ1-2, is as follows: DAMVIQNPRYQVTQFGKPVTLSCSQTLNHNVMYWYQQKSSQAPKLLFHYYDKDFNNEADTPDNFQSRRPNTSFCFLDIRSPGLGDTAMYLCATSRDPDSGGYTFGSGTRLTVV.

This clonotype occurred a few times. The rearrangement joins TRBV6-5 to TRBJ1-6; D may be TRBD1 (5 bases). Trimming took 2 bases from V and 8 from J, leaving 13 bases between them. CDR1 and CDR2 (germline): MNHEY, SVGAGI. The CDR3 covers 15 residues. CDR3 DNA sequence: TGTGCCAGCAGTTACAATCAGGGTAGACATTCACCCCTCCACTTT. Translated: CASSYNQGRHSPLHF.

The chain recombines TRBV7-6 with TRBJ2-1, with D maybe TRBD2 (8 bases). The CDR3 is made up of 15 amino acids. V was trimmed by 5 bases and J by 8 bases, leaving 19 bases between them. Germline CDR1 reads SGHVS; CDR2 reads FNYEAQ. CDR3 coding DNA: TGTGCCAGCAGCCCGACAGGGAACGGGAGGGATGAGCAGTTCTTC. Encoded protein: CASSPTGNGRDEQFF.

This clonotype was recorded at least ten times. The genes are TRBV6-5 and TRBJ2-7; D perhaps matches TRBD1 (5 bases). Germline assignment: CDR1 MNHEY and CDR2 SVGAGI. Between the trimmed V and J ends, which lost 6 bases and 6 bases, there was a span of 15 bases. The CDR3 is 13 amino acids. The DNA for the CDR3 is TGTGCCAGCAGGCCCTATAGACAGTCCGAGCAGTACTTC. Encoded protein: CASRPYRQSEQYF.

This chain links TRBV5-1 with TRBJ2-7; tentative D call: TRBD1 (5 bases). This CDR3 is 14 amino acids long. Germline V gene sequence: CDR1 SGHRS, CDR2 YFSETQ. V was trimmed by 0 bases and J by 0 bases, leaving 7 bases between them. CDR3 nucleotide sequence: TGCGCCAGCAGCTTGGAAGGGGCCTCCTACGAGCAGTACTTC. It codes for CASSLEGASYEQYF.

This clonotype was seen a few times. The rearrangement joins TRBV6-2 or TRBV6-3 to TRBJ2-1, with 9 positions matching TRBD1. Trimming took 5 bases from V and 7 from J; bases not matched to a gene: 6. The germline gives CDR1 MNHEY, CDR2 SVGEGT. This CDR3 is 14 amino acids long. CDR3 sequence (DNA): TGTGCCAGCAGTCGCCCGGGGACAGGGAATGAGCAGTTCTTC. Translated: CASSRPGTGNEQFF.

Only a few counts were recorded for this clonotype. The V call is TRBV19, the J call TRBJ1-1, with 10 bases identical to TRBD1. V shed 5 bases and J 4 bases; nucleotides not matched to a gene: 7. Germline CDR1 LNHDA, CDR2 SQIVND (reference sequence). CDR3 length: 15 amino acids. The CDR3 loop is CASSSRTGGSTEAFF. In DNA form, the CDR3 reads TGTGCCAGTAGTTCCCGGACAGGGGGTTCCACTGAAGCTTTCTTT.

This clonotype has more than one count but fewer than ten. J is TRBJ2-5 and V is TRBV7-9; unclear D gene. The CDR3 runs to 14 residues. Germline assignment: CDR1 SEHNR and CDR2 FQNEAQ (reference sequence). Trimming stripped 5 bases from V and 5 bases from J, with 15 bases between. The CDR3 reads CASSPPMQRETQYF. CDR3 DNA: TGTGCCAGCAGCCCCCCCATGCAACGGGAGACCCAGTACTTC. Filled out from reference TRBV7-9 and TRBJ2-5, the complete variable domain reads DTGVSQNPRHKITKRGQNVTFRCDPISEHNRLYWYRQTLGQGPEFLTYFQNEAQLEKSRLLSDRFSAERPKGSFSTLEIQRTEQGDSAMYLCASSPPMQRETQYFGPGTRLLVL.

The genes are TRBV7-3 and TRBJ1-1, with 8 bases fitting TRBD1. This CDR3 region has 15 residues. Per germline, CDR1 SGHTA and CDR2 FQGTGA. Unmatched junction bases numbered 9, after V lost 5 bases and J lost 4 bases. The CDR3 region is CASSPQGQVFTEAFF. CDR3 nucleotides: TGTGCCAGCAGCCCGCAGGGACAGGTTTTCACTGAAGCTTTCTTT.

The chain joins TRBV19 to TRBJ1-1; 8 positions agree with TRBD1. Germline-derived CDR1 and CDR2 are LNHDA and SQIVND (reference sequence). V was pared by 7 bases and J by 7 bases, with 8 bases of the junction left unmatched. The CDR3 spans 13 residues. For the CDR3, the DNA is TGTGCCAGTACCCTTCAGGGGGCTGTTGAAGCTTTCTTT. Translation: CASTLQGAVEAFF.

CDR3 loop: CATSGIEETQYF. DNA for the CDR3: TGTGCCACCAGTGGGATTGAGGAGACCCAGTACTTC. This sequence joins TRBV24-1 and TRBJ2-5; no firm D call. The V end lost 5 bases, the J end lost 5 bases, and 8 bases lay between the germline ends. The CDR3 is 12 residues long. Germline CDR1 is KGHDR and CDR2 is SFDVKD.